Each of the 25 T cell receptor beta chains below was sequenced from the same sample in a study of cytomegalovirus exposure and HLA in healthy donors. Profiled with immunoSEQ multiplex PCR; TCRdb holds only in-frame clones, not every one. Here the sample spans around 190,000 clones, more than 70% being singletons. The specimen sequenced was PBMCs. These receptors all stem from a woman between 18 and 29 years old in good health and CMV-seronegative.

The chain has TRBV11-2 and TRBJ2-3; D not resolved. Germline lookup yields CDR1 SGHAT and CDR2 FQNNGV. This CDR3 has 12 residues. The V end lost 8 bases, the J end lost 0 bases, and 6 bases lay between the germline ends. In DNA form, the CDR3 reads TGTGCCAGCCTAACTAGCACAGATACGCAGTATTTT. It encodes CASLTSTDTQYF.

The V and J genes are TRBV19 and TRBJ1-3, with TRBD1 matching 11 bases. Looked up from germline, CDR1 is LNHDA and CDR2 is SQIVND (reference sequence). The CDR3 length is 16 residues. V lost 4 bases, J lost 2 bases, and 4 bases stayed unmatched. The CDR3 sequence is CASSRKDRGPGNTIYF. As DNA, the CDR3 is TGTGCCAGTAGTAGAAAGGACAGGGGGCCTGGAAACACCATATATTTT.

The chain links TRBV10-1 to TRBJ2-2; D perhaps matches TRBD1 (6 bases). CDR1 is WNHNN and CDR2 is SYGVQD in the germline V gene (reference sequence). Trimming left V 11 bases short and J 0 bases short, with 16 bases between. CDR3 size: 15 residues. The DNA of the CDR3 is TGCGCCTGCCAGGGGCAGGGCCCGAACACCGGGGAGCTGTTTTTT. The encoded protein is CACQGQGPNTGELFF.

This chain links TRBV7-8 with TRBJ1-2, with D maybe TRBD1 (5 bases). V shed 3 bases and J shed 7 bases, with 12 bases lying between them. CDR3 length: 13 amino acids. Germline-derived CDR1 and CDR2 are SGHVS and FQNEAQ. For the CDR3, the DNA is TGTGCCAGCAGCTTTGGGGGGTCGCGTGGCTACACCTTC. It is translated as CASSFGGSRGYTF.

The CDR3 DNA is TGTGCCAGCAGCTCCCGTGGCACTAACTATGGCTACACCTTC. Protein sequence: CASSSRGTNYGYTF. This chain connects TRBV5-4 to TRBJ1-2; D is unclear. In germline, CDR1 is SGHNT, CDR2 YYREEE (reference sequence). This CDR3 region has 14 residues. V was clipped by 3 bases and J by 0 bases, with 9 bases between them.

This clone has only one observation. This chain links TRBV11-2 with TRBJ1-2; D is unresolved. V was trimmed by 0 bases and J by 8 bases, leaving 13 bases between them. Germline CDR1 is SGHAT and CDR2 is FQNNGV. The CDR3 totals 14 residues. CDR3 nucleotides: TGTGCCAGCAGCTTAGATCGCTGGAGTTTGGGCTACACCTTC. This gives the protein CASSLDRWSLGYTF.

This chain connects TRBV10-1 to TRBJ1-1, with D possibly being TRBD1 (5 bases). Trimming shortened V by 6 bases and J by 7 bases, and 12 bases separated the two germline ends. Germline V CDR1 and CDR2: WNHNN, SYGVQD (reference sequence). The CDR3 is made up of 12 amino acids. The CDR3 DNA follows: TGCGCCAGCAGGACCGGGCAGGGTGAAGCTTTCTTT. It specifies CASRTGQGEAFF.

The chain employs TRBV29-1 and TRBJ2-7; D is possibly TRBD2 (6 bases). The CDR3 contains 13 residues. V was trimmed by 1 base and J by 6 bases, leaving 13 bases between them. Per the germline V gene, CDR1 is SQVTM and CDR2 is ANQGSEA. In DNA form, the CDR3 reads TGCAGCGTTGAAGTTCTCGGGGGTCTCGAGCAGTACTTC. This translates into CSVEVLGGLEQYF.

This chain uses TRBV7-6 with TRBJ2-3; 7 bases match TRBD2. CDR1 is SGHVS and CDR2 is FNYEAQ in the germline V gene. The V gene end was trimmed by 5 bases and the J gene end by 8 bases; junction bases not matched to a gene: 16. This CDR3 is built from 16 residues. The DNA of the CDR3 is TGTGCCAGCAGCCATAGACTCTGGGGGGAGGGAGGTACGCAGTATTTT. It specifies CASSHRLWGEGGTQYF.

The CDR3 DNA sequence: TGCGCCAGCAGATCCGGATTGCCGGGACAGGGGTCGGATACGCAGTATTTT. This translates into CASRSGLPGQGSDTQYF. This chain links TRBV5-1 with TRBJ2-3, with 10 bases lining up with TRBD1. Per germline, CDR1 SGHRS and CDR2 YFSETQ. The CDR3 spans 17 residues. V lost 5 bases, J lost 6 bases, and 15 bases stayed unmatched.

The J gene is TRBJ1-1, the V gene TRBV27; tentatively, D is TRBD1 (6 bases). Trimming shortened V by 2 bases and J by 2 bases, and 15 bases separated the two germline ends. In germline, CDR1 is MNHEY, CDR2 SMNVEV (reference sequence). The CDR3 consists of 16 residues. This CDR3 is CASSLTWGTTNTEAFF. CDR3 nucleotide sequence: TGTGCCAGCAGTTTAACTTGGGGGACAACTAACACTGAAGCTTTCTTT.

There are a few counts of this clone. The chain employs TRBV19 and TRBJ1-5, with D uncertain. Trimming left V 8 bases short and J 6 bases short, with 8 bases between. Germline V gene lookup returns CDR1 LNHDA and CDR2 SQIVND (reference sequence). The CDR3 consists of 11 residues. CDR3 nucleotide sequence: TGTGCCAGTGCCGGGAGTCAGCCCCAGCATTTT. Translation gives CASAGSQPQHF.

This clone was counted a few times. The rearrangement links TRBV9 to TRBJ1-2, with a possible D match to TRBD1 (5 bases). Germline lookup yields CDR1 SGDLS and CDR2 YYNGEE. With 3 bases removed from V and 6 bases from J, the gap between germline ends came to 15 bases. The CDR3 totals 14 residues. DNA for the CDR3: TGTGCCAGCAGCGCTCGCGGGACCCTCGATGGCTACACCTTC. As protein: CASSARGTLDGYTF.

The CDR3 here is CASSIGQGVGNTIYF. CDR3 sequence (DNA): TGTGCCAGTAGTATCGGCCAAGGGGTTGGAAACACCATATATTTT. The chain couples TRBV19 to TRBJ1-3, with D perhaps matching TRBD1 (5 bases). Germline lookup yields CDR1 LNHDA and CDR2 SQIVND (reference sequence). Trimming took 3 bases from V and 3 from J, leaving 12 bases between them. The CDR3 length is 15 residues.

In nucleotides, the CDR3 is TGTGCCAGCACCCCCCCCCTAGGTTCGTGGGAGACCCAGTACTTC. This translates into CASTPPLGSWETQYF. The chain is built from TRBV6-5 and TRBJ2-5; no reliable D call. Germline V gives CDR1 MNHEY, CDR2 SVGAGI. The CDR3 extends over 15 amino acids. The germline V and J ends were trimmed by 7 bases and 5 bases, with 20 bases remaining between them.

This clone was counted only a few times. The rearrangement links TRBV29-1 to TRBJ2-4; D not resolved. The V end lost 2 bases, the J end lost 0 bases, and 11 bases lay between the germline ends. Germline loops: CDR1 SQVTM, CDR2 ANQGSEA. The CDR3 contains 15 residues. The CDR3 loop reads CSVEQQSLAKNIQYF. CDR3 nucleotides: TGCAGCGTTGAACAACAGTCCCTAGCCAAAAACATTCAGTACTTC.

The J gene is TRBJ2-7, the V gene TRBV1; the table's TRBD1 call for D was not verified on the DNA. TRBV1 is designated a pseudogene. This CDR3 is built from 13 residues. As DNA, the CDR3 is TGCACCGGACCTGACAGGCTGACCTACGAGCAGTACTTC. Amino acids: CTGPDRLTYEQYF.

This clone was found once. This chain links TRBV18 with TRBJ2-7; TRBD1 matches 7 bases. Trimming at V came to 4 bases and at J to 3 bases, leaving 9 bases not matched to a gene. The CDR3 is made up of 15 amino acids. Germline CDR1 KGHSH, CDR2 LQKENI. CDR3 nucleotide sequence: TGTGCCAGCTCACTAACCGGGACAGAGATCTACGAGCAGTACTTC. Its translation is CASSLTGTEIYEQYF.

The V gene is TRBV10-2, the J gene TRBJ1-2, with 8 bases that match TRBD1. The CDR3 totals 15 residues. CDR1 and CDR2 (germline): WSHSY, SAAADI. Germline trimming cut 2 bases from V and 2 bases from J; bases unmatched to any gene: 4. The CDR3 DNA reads TGCGCCAGCAGTGAGCCCCCAGGGGGCAACTATGGCTACACCTTC. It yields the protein CASSEPPGGNYGYTF.

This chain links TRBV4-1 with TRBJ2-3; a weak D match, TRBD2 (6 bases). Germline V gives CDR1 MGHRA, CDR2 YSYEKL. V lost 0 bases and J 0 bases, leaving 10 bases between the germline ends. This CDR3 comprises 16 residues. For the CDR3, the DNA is TGCGCCAGCAGCCAAGATACGGGGACTAGCACAGATACGCAGTATTTT. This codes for CASSQDTGTSTDTQYF.

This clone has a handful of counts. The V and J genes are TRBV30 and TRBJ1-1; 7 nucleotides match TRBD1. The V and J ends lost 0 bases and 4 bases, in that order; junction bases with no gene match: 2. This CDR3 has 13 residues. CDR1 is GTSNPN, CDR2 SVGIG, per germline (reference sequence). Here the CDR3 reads CAWSVNRGTEAFF. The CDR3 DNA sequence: TGTGCCTGGAGTGTAAACAGGGGCACTGAAGCTTTCTTT.

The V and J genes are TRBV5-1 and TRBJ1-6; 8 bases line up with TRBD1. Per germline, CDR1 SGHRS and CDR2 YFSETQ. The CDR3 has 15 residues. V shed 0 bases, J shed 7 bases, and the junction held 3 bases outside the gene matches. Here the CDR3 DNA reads TGCGCCAGCAGCTTGGACGGACAGGGCAATTCACCCCTCCACTTT. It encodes CASSLDGQGNSPLHF. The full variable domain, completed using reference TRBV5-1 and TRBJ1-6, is KAGVTQTPRYLIKTRGQQVTLSCSPISGHRSVSWYQQTPGQGLQFLFEYFSETQRNKGNFPGRFSGRQFSNSRSEMNVSTLELGDSALYLCASSLDGQGNSPLHFGNGTRLTVT.

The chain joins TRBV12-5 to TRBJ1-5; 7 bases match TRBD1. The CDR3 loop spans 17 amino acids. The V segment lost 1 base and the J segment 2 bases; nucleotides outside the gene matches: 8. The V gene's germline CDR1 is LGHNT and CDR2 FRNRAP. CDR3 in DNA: TGTGCTAGTGGTTTGGACAGGGGTGGATTGGGCAATCAGCCCCAGCATTTT. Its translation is CASGLDRGGLGNQPQHF. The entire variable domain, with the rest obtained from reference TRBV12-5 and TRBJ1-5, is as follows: DARVTQTPRHKVTEMGQEVTMRCQPILGHNTVFWYRQTMMQGLELLAYFRNRAPLDDSGMPKDRFSAEMPDATLATLKIQPSEPRDSAVYFCASGLDRGGLGNQPQHFGDGTRLSIL.

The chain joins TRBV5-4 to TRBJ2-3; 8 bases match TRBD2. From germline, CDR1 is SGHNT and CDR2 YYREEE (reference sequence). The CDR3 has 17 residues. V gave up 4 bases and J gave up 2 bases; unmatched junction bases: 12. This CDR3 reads CASSRVGAGGSTDTQYF. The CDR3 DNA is TGTGCCAGCAGCCGCGTAGGGGCGGGGGGTTCCACAGATACGCAGTATTTT.

CDR3 bases: TGTGCCAGTAGTATGGGACAGGCCAGGGGCTATGGCTACACCTTC. Protein product: CASSMGQARGYGYTF. This chain joins TRBV19 and TRBJ1-2; 8 bases match TRBD1. Trimming took 3 bases from V and 4 from J; bases not matched to a gene: 7. Germline V gene data show CDR1 as LNHDA and CDR2 as SQIVND (reference sequence). The CDR3 consists of 15 residues.